This T cell receptor beta chain was identified during a study of blood T cell repertoires in COVID-19. Looking at the study overall: Italy, Spain and the United States were the sources of the convalescent and acute COVID-19 samples. PBMCs, B-cell-depleted T cells, or T cells provided the cDNA or gDNA that made up the material.

Per the original data handling: Amplification with reference gene primers provided the estimates of nucleated cell counts. This table comes from immunoSEQ multiplex PCR, and its TCRdb copy is limited to in-frame clones, with some not included. That table gives V, J and clone size, and the DNA gave D and trimming. Of over 150,000 clones listed, roughly 87% are singletons. This sequence was found in a man aged 18 to 29 who had recovered from COVID-19. Sequenced sample: peripheral blood.

The CDR3 loop reads CASSLFGTGGGQPQHF. The CDR3 bases are TGTGCCAGCAGTTTATTCGGGACAGGGGGCGGACAGCCCCAGCATTTT. The V and J genes are TRBV27 and TRBJ1-5; 12 nucleotides align to TRBD1. V shed 1 base and J 7 bases; nucleotides not matched to a gene: 5. The CDR3 covers 16 residues. In germline, CDR1 is MNHEY, CDR2 SMNVEV (reference sequence).